This TCR beta chain derives from a study of naive and memory T cell subsets. Study outcomes and limitations: Higher TCR numbers at tuberculin sites reflect T cell infiltration, per interpretation.

This clonotype occurred a few times. The antigen remains undetermined. Reverse transcription of blood and skin TCR RNA was primed at alpha and beta constant regions. TCRdb reprocessed the UMI-ligation and nested PCR reads via MiXCR and lists one record per CDR3 protein. The table includes fewer than 20,000 distinct CDR3 sequences, roughly 9.8% detected once. The V end lost 2 bases, the J end lost 1 base, and 3 bases lay between the germline ends. Germline CDR1 reads DFQATT; CDR2 reads SNEGSKA (reference sequence). The CDR3 is 12 amino acids. The treatment here: skin biopsy from PPD injection site in Mantoux-positive individual. Unsorted total RNA, 1 to 1000 ng, was DNase treated before reverse transcription.

The chain recombines TRBV20-1 with TRBJ1-3, with D unresolved. This receptor was identified in an adult in good health. The sequencing here drew on skin, taken from a tuberculin skin test site. The CDR3 DNA is TGCAGTGCTAGACAGTCTGGAAACACCATATATTTT. Protein product: CSARQSGNTIYF.